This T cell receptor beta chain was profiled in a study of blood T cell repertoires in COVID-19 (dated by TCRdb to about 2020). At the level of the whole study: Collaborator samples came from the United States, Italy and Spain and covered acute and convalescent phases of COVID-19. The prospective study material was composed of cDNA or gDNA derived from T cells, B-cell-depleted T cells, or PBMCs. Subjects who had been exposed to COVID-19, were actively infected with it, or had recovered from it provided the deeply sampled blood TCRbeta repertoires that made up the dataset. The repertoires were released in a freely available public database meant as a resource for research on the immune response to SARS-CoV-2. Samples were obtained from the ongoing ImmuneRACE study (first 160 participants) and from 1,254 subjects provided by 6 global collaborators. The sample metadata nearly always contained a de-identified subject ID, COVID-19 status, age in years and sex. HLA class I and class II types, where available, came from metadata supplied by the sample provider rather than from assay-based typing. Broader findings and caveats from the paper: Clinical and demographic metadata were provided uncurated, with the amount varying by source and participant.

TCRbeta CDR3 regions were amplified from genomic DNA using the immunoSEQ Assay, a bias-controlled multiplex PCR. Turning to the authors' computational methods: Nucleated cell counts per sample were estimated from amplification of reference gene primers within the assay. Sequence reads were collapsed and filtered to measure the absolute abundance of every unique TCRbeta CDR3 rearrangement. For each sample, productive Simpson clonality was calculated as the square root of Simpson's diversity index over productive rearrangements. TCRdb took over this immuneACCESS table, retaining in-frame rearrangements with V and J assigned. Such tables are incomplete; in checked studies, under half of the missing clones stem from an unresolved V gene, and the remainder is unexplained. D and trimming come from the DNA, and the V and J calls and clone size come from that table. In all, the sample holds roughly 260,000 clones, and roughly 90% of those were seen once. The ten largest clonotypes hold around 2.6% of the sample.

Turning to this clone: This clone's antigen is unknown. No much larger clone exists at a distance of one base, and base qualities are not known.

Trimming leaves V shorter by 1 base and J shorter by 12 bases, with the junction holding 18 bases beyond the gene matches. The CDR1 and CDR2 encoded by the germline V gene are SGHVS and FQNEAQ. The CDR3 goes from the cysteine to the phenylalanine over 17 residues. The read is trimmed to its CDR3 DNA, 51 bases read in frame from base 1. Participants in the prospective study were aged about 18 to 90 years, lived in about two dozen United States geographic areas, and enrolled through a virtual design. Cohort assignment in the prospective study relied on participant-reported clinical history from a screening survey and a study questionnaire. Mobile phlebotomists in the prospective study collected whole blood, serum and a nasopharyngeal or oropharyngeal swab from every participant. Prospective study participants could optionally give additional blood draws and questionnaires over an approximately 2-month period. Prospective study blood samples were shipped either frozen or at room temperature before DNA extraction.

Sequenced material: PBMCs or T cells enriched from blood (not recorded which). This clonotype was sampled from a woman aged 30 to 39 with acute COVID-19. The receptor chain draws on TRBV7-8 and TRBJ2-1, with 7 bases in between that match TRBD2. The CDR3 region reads CASSLVWTGGEAVSQFF. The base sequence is TGTGCCAGCAGCTTAGTCTGGACGGGGGGAGAAGCTGTGTCGCAGTTCTTC.